These 5 T cell receptor beta chains were sequenced from one sample in a study of shared clonotypes between healthy human individuals. Generated by immunoSEQ multiplex PCR, the TCRdb table keeps only in-frame clones and is missing some. The repertoire holds 500,000 or so clones, with more than 95% as singletons. Material: naive CD4+ T cells sorted from blood. Subset here: CD45RA+ positively selected. The receptors derive from a woman aged 25 to 39 in good health.

The J gene is TRBJ2-1, the V gene TRBV28; TRBD1 is a possible D gene (6 bases). The CDR3 loop spans 15 amino acids. The ends were cut back, 6 bases at V and 2 bases at J, with 14 bases in the middle. Germline CDR1 reads MDHEN; CDR2 reads SYDVKM. The CDR3 loop reads CASSQQGVAYNEQFF. CDR3 nucleotides: TGTGCCAGCAGCCAACAGGGAGTTGCCTACAATGAGCAGTTCTTC.

V usage is TRBV28 and J usage is TRBJ2-7; 10 bases agree with TRBD1. CDR1 and CDR2 from the germline V gene are MDHEN and SYDVKM. The CDR3 has 14 residues. V lost 6 bases to trimming and J lost 3 bases; unmatched junction nucleotides: 5. This CDR3 is CASRMTGGGYEQYF. The DNA of the CDR3 is TGTGCCAGCAGGATGACAGGGGGCGGCTACGAGCAGTACTTC.

This clone was detected only once. The chain employs TRBV7-8 and TRBJ1-1, with no clear D. CDR1 is SGHVS, CDR2 FQNEAQ, per germline. V lost 5 bases to trimming and J lost 0 bases, with 13 bases between them. CDR3 length equals 15 residues. CDR3 amino acids: CASSQRPIMNTEAFF. The DNA of the CDR3 is TGTGCCAGCAGCCAACGGCCAATCATGAACACTGAAGCTTTCTTT.

V gene TRBV7-7 combines with J gene TRBJ2-5; tentative D call: TRBD2 (5 bases). Germline V gene sequence: CDR1 SSHAT, CDR2 FNYEAQ (reference sequence). Trimming shortened V by 5 bases and J by 5 bases, and 15 bases separated the two germline ends. CDR3 length: 14 amino acids. CDR3 DNA: TGTGCCAGCAGCGTAACGGGGATGATGGAGACCCAGTACTTC. Its translation: CASSVTGMMETQYF.

The V gene is TRBV6-1, the J gene TRBJ2-3, with D possibly TRBD2 on 6 matching bases. V was trimmed by 1 base and J by 2 bases, leaving 10 bases between them. The CDR3 is made up of 15 amino acids. CDR1 and CDR2 (germline): MNHNS, SASEGT. CDR3 sequence reads: CASSEGGLTTDTQYF. The CDR3 nucleotides are TGTGCCAGCAGTGAAGGGGGACTTACCACAGATACGCAGTATTTT.